This T cell receptor (beta chain) stems from a study of blood T cell repertoires in COVID-19. The data were produced by immunoSEQ multiplex PCR, yet TCRdb's version contains in-frame clones alone and is incomplete. The table shows hundreds of thousands of clones, with approximately 87% occurring only once. CDR3 length: 17 residues. V lost 0 bases, J lost 4 bases, and 9 bases stayed unmatched. The germline gives CDR1 LNHNV, CDR2 YYDKDF (reference sequence). The sample comprised peripheral blood. This TCR was sampled from a woman aged 60 to 75 with COVID-19, enrolled during active disease. V is TRBV15 and J is TRBJ1-5, with 7 bases fitting TRBD1. DNA for the CDR3: TGTGCCACCAGCAGAGATAGGCAAGGGGGCGAAAATCAGCCCCAGCATTTT. Its translation is CATSRDRQGGENQPQHF.